The clone carrying this T cell receptor beta chain was found a few times. As yet, its antigen is unknown. This record comes from a study of human T cells and chemical hapten exposure. Study at large: Sensitizing treatment utilized 2% DPC over a 2 cm by 2 cm portion of upper inner arm skin.

In the authors' workflow: Samples ranged from roughly 20,000 to 750,000 TCRs, with a median of roughly 93,000. Each CDR3 protein is one row after TCRdb ran MiXCR on the RACE reads. The V and J calls follow TCRdb's processing rather than the paper's. This sample yields roughly 100,000 distinct CDR3 sequences, of which 9.5% to 14% are seen a single time; more than 2.5% belongs to the top ten. Study-wide points: Alopecia in all donors means immunity may differ from healthy individuals. Versus controls, expanded TCRs had significantly more large CDR3 similarity clusters.

The germline V gene has CDR1 LNHNV and CDR2 YYDKDF (reference sequence). This CDR3 spans 11 amino acids. Trimming shortened V by 5 bases and J by 6 bases, and 7 bases separated the two germline ends. The time point: pre-sensitization, week 0. The treatment here: therapeutic diphenylcyclopropenone sensitization with weekly scalp DPC. This TCR came from a woman in her sixties or seventies with alopecia areata. Some clones in this sample may be carry-over from other donors' samples. Sequences were derived from whole blood, sampled in connection with sensitization to the hapten diphenylcyclopropenone (DPC). The chain uses TRBV15 and TRBJ1-1; unclear D gene. As DNA, the CDR3 is TGTGCCACCAGCGGGTATGCTGAAGCTTTCTTT. Its translation is CATSGYAEAFF.